Here is one T cell receptor (beta chain) with its context. The antigen remains unidentified. This entry belongs to a study of regulatory dendritic cells for organ transplantation. For the study at large: Day 6 dendritic cell cultures were stimulated with LPS. Findings of the study overall: Memory CD8+ clonal expansion seemed more limited with regulatory than mature dendritic cells. Naive CD4+ and CD8+ repertoires were highly diverse; memory CD8+ was most oligoclonal.

CFSE-labeled sorted T cells met regulatory or mature dendritic cells for approximately 5 days. Here immunoSEQ multiplex PCR was the method, and the copy in TCRdb shows in-frame clones only, minus some. Among roughly 20,000 clones listed, approximately 85% were seen once. The receptor comes from a human donor in good health. The sequenced material came from naive CD4+ T cells from blood cultured with regulatory dendritic cells. As for subset: CD45RA+ naive T cells.

The CDR3 is CASRDRHLSTNEKLFF. CDR3 in DNA: TGTGCCAGCAGGGATAGACACTTATCAACTAATGAAAAACTGTTTTTT. The rearrangement uses TRBV2 and TRBJ1-4, with D uncertain. Germline loops: CDR1 SNHLY, CDR2 FYNNEI. This CDR3 region has 16 residues. V lost 6 bases, J lost 0 bases, and 14 bases lay in between.